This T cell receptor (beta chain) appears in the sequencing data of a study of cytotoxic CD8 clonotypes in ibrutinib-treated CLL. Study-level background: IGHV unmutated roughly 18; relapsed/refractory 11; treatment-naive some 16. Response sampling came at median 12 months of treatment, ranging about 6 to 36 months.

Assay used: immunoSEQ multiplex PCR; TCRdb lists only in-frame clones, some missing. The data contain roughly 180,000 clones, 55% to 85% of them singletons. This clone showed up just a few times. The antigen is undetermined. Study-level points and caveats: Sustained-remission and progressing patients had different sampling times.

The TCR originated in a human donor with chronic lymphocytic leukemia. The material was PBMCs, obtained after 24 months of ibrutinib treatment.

The CDR3, as DNA: TGTGCCAGCAGGTCGGGACAGGGGAATGAGCAGTTCTTC. Amino acids: CASRSGQGNEQFF. This sequence joins TRBV28 and TRBJ2-1; 10 positions match TRBD1. Germline V gene sequence: CDR1 MDHEN, CDR2 SYDVKM. The J segment lost 7 bases and the V segment lost 6 bases, leaving 3 bases of the junction unmatched. There are 13 residues in the CDR3. The complete variable domain, with remaining parts taken from reference TRBV28 and TRBJ2-1, reads DVKVTQSSRYLVKRTGEKVFLECVQDMDHENMFWYRQDPGLGLRLIYFSYDVKMKEKGDIPEGYSVSREKKERFSLILESASTNQTSMYLCASRSGQGNEQFFGPGTRLTVL.